This T cell receptor beta chain was documented in a study of blood T cell repertoires in COVID-19. Study-wide context: Both acute and convalescent COVID-19 samples were obtained from the United States, Italy and Spain.

Germline V CDR1 and CDR2: SGDLS, YYNGEE. The ends lost 3 bases at V and 4 bases at J; junction bases unmatched: 1. This CDR3 spans 14 amino acids. Original methodology: It was from reference gene primer amplification that nucleated cell counts were estimated. Sequencing used immunoSEQ multiplex PCR; TCRdb keeps in-frame clones, though not all of them. V and J calls and clone size come straight from that table; D and trimming were deduced from the DNA. The sample records some 89,000 clones, over 75% being singletons. This clone was counted a few times. The gene calls are TRBV9 and TRBJ2-2; 9 bases fit TRBD1. The specimen was peripheral blood. The clonotype was recovered from a man aged 55 to 69 with acute or convalescent COVID-19. The CDR3 is CASSGDRATGELFF. Written as DNA, the CDR3 is TGTGCCAGCAGCGGGGACAGGGCCACCGGGGAGCTGTTTTTT. The full variable domain, in which reference TRBV9 and TRBJ2-2 provide the parts outside the CDR3, is DSGVTQTPKHLITATGQRVTLRCSPRSGDLSVYWYQQSLDQGLQFLIQYYNGEERAKGNILERFSAQQFPDLHSELNLSSLELGDSALYFCASSGDRATGELFFGEGSRLTVL.